This passage covers 9 T cell receptor beta chains from one sample sequenced in a study of long-term antiretroviral therapy in people with HIV. The assay used was immunoSEQ (version v3.0), run at survey level. The data were produced by immunoSEQ multiplex PCR, yet TCRdb's version contains in-frame clones alone and is incomplete. The sample consists of approximately 25,000 clones, more than 80% of them appearing once. Sequenced here: unsorted PBMCs, sampled 7.6 years after starting antiretroviral therapy. These receptors were taken from a woman aged 40-49 years with HIV.

The CDR3: CASTGVAKNIQYF. CDR3 sequence (DNA): TGTGCCAGCACAGGGGTAGCCAAAAACATTCAGTACTTC. The rearrangement links TRBV6-5 to TRBJ2-4, with D perhaps matching TRBD1 (6 bases). CDR1 and CDR2 (germline): MNHEY, SVGAGI. CDR3 length: 13 amino acids. V was cut by 7 bases and J by 0 bases, with 7 bases left in between.

This clone was observed a handful of times. V usage is TRBV20-1 and J usage is TRBJ2-5; the D gene could be TRBD1 or TRBD2 (5 bases each). This CDR3 region has 11 residues. Germline values: CDR1 DFQATT, CDR2 SNEGSKA (reference sequence). V was shortened by 5 bases and J by 5 bases, with 9 bases between the two germline ends. The CDR3 nucleotides read TGCAGTGCTTGGTGGGGGGAGACCCAGTACTTC. This sequence encodes CSAWWGETQYF.

The V call is TRBV4-3, the J call TRBJ1-3; TRBD1 agrees at 9 bases. The CDR3 extends over 17 amino acids. Germline V gene data show CDR1 as LGHNA and CDR2 as YSLEER. After removal of 3 bases from V and 4 bases from J, the junction contained 10 bases not matched to a gene. The CDR3 sequence: CASSHGTGPARGNTIYF. CDR3 in DNA: TGCGCCAGCAGCCACGGGACAGGGCCCGCACGGGGAAACACCATATATTTT.

CDR3 DNA sequence: TGCGCCAGCAGTTCCGGACAGGGCACAGATACGCAGTATTTT. Residues: CASSSGQGTDTQYF. The chain combines TRBV5-1 with TRBJ2-3; 7 nucleotides align to TRBD1. CDR3 length: 14 residues. The junction had 4 bases not matched to a gene; V was cut back by 5 bases and J by 1 base. Germline CDR1 SGHRS, CDR2 YFSETQ.

The chain uses TRBV18 and TRBJ2-6; 9 positions match TRBD1. The CDR3 contains 18 residues. The ends lost 3 bases at V and 0 bases at J; junction bases unmatched: 6. Per germline, CDR1 KGHSH and CDR2 LQKENI. The CDR3 reads CASSPRTGASSGANVLTF. CDR3 DNA sequence: TGTGCCAGCTCACCCCGGACAGGGGCATCCTCTGGGGCCAACGTCCTGACTTTC.

The J gene is TRBJ1-3, the V gene TRBV30; no firm D call. V lost 5 bases and J lost 2, with 13 bases in between. The CDR3 length is 14 residues. In germline, CDR1 is GTSNPN, CDR2 SVGIG (reference sequence). CDR3 residues: CAWALLGTGNTIYF. Written as DNA, the CDR3 is TGTGCCTGGGCCCTCTTGGGGACTGGAAACACCATATATTTT.

The sample holds one count of this clone. V and J are TRBV18 and TRBJ1-1, with D possibly TRBD1 on 5 matching bases. This CDR3 comprises 14 residues. Per germline, CDR1 KGHSH and CDR2 LQKENI. V gave up 6 bases and J gave up 11 bases, with 22 bases separating them. The CDR3 bases are TGTGCCAGCTCCCCTATGACAGACCTAACTTGGGCTTTCTTT. Translating it yields CASSPMTDLTWAFF. Looking up the rest from reference TRBV18 and TRBJ1-1 gives the full variable domain: NAGVMQNPRHLVRRRGQEARLRCSPMKGHSHVYWYRQLPEEGLKFMVYLQKENIIDESGMPKERFSAEFPKEGPSILRIQQVVRGDSAAYFCASSPMTDLTWAFFGQGTRLTVV.

V is TRBV5-1 and J is TRBJ2-2; possibly TRBD2 for D (6 bases). Germline V gene lookup returns CDR1 SGHRS and CDR2 YFSETQ. This CDR3 has 15 residues. Trimming removed 1 base from V and 2 bases from J, with 9 bases in between. The CDR3 bases are TGCGCCAGCAGCTTGTACGGGGGTAACACCGGGGAGCTGTTTTTT. It is translated as CASSLYGGNTGELFF.

This clone was recorded once. The rearrangement uses TRBV18 and TRBJ2-7; 8 bases are a match to TRBD1. Trimming took 3 bases from V and 7 from J; bases not matched to a gene: 8. CDR1 is KGHSH and CDR2 is LQKENI in the germline V gene. The CDR3 runs to 14 residues. The CDR3 DNA reads TGTGCCAGCTCACCGGGACAGGATCCGAGGGAGCAGTACTTC. Encoded protein: CASSPGQDPREQYF.